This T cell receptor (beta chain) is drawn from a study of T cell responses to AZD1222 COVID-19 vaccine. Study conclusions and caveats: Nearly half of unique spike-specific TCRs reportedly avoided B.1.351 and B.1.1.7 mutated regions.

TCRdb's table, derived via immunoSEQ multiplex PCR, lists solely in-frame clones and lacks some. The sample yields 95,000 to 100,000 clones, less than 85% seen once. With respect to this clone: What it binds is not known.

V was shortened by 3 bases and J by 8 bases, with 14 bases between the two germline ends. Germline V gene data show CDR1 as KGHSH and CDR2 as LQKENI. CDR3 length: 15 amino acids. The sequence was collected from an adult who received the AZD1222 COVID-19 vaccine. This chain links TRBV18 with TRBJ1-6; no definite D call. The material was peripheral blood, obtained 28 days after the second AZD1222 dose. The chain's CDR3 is CASSPTSRVDSPLHF. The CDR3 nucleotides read TGTGCCAGCTCACCGACCTCCCGAGTTGATTCACCCCTCCACTTT.